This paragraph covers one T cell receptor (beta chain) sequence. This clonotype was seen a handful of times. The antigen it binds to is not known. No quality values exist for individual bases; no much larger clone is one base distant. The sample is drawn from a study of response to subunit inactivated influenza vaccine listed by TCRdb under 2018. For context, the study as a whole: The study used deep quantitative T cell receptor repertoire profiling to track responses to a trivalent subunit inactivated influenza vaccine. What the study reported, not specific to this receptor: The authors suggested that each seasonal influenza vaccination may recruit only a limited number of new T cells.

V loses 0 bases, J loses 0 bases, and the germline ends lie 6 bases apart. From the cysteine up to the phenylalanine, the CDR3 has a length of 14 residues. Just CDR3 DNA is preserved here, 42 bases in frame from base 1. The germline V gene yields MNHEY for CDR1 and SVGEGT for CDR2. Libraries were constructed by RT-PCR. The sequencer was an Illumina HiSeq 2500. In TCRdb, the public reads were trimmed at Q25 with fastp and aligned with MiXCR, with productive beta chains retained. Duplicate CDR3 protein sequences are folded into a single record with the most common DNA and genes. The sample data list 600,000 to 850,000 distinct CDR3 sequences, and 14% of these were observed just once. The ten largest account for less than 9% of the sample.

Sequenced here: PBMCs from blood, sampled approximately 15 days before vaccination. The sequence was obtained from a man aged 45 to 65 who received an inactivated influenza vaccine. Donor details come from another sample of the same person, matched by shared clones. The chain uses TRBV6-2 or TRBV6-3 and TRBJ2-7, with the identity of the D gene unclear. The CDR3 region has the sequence CASSYSDISYEQYF. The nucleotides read TGTGCCAGCAGTTACTCAGACATCTCCTACGAGCAGTACTTC.